The 3 T cell receptor beta chains below come from one sample, sequenced in a study of cytomegalovirus exposure and HLA in healthy donors. Primers for the PCR totalled 60 Vbeta and 13 Jbeta. Sequencing was performed with immunoSEQ multiplex PCR; in TCRdb, only in-frame clones are kept and a portion is missing. The sample has 100,000 to 120,000 clones, about 86% seen once. Source material: PBMCs. Receptors were obtained from a man aged 40-55 years in good health and CMV-seronegative.

CDR3 residues: CASILDSGTGGALSKQPQHF. The CDR3, as DNA: TGTGCCAGCATCCTCGACTCCGGGACAGGGGGCGCACTGTCGAAACAGCCCCAGCATTTT. The V call is TRBV21-1, the J call TRBJ1-5; TRBD1, the D gene given by the table, was not confirmed from the DNA. TRBV21-1 is a listed pseudogene. This CDR3 spans 20 amino acids.

The chain uses TRBV18 and TRBJ2-5; 9 bases match TRBD1. The end of the DNA aligns better with TRBJ2-7, so the J call may be wrong. The germline V gene encodes CDR1 KGHSH and CDR2 LQKENI. The CDR3 loop spans 14 amino acids. CDR3 amino acids: CASSPGTGPYEQYF. CDR3 nucleotides: TGTGCCAGCTCACCAGGGACAGGGCCCTACGAGCAGTACTTC.

V gene TRBV10-3 combines with J gene TRBJ1-2; D is uncertain. Germline V CDR1 and CDR2: ENHRY, SYGVKD. This CDR3 region has 15 residues. Trimming shortened V by 0 bases and J by 8 bases, and 16 bases separated the two germline ends. CDR3 in amino acids: CAISESRSEGGGYTF. The CDR3, as DNA: TGTGCCATCAGTGAGTCGAGGAGCGAGGGAGGCGGCTACACCTTC.